A selection of T cell receptor beta chains follows, all from one sample in a study of Ad26.COV2.S vaccination and SARS-CoV-2 variants. Profiling relied on immunoSEQ multiplex PCR, and the TCRdb table lists in-frame clones only, not all of them. The table has almost 400,000 clones, 70% to 90% seen once. The sample consisted of peripheral blood, taken in a trial of Ad26.COV2.S vaccine versus placebo. The receptors stem from a person aged 18-60 years who received the Ad26.COV2.S COVID-19 vaccine or a placebo. CDR3s include the opening cysteine and the closing phenylalanine or tryptophan. The D gene is left open where the match is weak. Clone sizes are given selectively: once, few, many, or a class where the clone is expanded.

J | V | D | size | DNA | CDR3
TRBJ1-1 | TRBV11-2 | TRBD1 | NA | TGTGCCAGCAGCTTAGGAGTAGACAGGGCTGACACTGAAGCTTTCTTT | CASSLGVDRADTEAFF
TRBJ2-7 | TRBV5-5 | NA | NA | TGTGCCAGCAGCTTGCTCTGGCCTACGGGCTCCTACGAGCAGTACTTC | CASSLLWPTGSYEQYF
TRBJ2-7 | TRBV4-1 | TRBD1 | NA | TGCGCCAGCAGCCAAGAGTCAGGGGGCTACGAGCAGTACTTC | CASSQESGGYEQYF
TRBJ1-6 | TRBV14 | TRBD1 | NA | TGTGCCAGCAGCCAAAGGACAGGGGGTCCCTATAATTCACCCCTCCACTTT | CASSQRTGGPYNSPLHF
TRBJ1-6 | TRBV27 | NA | NA | TGTGCCAGCAGTTTATCTCCGGGGGGGGGTTCACCCCTCCACTTT | CASSLSPGGGSPLHF
TRBJ2-7 | TRBV30 | NA | NA | TGTGCCTGGAAGCAGGGGTACTACGAGCAGTACTTC | CAWKQGYYEQYF
TRBJ2-3 | TRBV7-3 | NA | few | TGTGCCAGCAGCCCCGCTGCGCGGGATACGCAGTATTTT | CASSPAARDTQYF
TRBJ2-7 | TRBV12-5 | NA | NA | TGTGCTAGTGGCCTACACCGGCTCCTCTCCCCCTACGAGCAGTACTTC | CASGLHRLLSPYEQYF
TRBJ1-2 | TRBV11-3 | NA | NA | TGTGCCAGCAGCTCAGGGGCCAGCTACACCTTC | CASSSGASYTF
TRBJ1-3 | TRBV3-1/TRBV3-2 | TRBD1 | NA | TGTGCCAGCAGCCAAGCGAGGACAGGGACAAATCCTGGAAACACCATATATTTT | CASSQARTGTNPGNTIYF
TRBJ1-3 | TRBV5-6 | NA | NA | TGTGCCAGCAGCTTGTCAGCTGGAAACACCATATATTTT | CASSLSAGNTIYF
TRBJ2-2 | TRBV7-4 | NA | NA | TGTGCCAGCAGCTTACTGCGTGTCGGGAGAGGGGAGCTGTTTTTT | CASSLLRVGRGELFF
TRBJ2-4 | TRBV7-8 | NA | once | TGTGCCAGCAGCTTAGCGCCCACCCTAGCCAAAAACATTCAGTACTTC | CASSLAPTLAKNIQYF
TRBJ2-5 | TRBV5-1 | NA | NA | TGCGCCAGCGCCTTTTCGAGGGCGGAAGAGACCCAGTACTTC | CASAFSRAEETQYF
TRBJ2-3 | TRBV5-6 | TRBD2 | NA | TGTGCCAGCAGCCAGGGACTAGCGGGAAGTACGCAGTATTTT | CASSQGLAGSTQYF
TRBJ2-7 | TRBV12-3/TRBV12-4 | NA | NA | TGTGCCAGCAACCGGGACGGCTCCTACGAGCAGTACTTC | CASNRDGSYEQYF
TRBJ2-3 | TRBV5-1 | TRBD2 | NA | TGCGCCAGCAGCTTGGGATTCGGGCTAGCGGGACGCACAGATACGCAGTATTTT | CASSLGFGLAGRTDTQYF
TRBJ2-3 | TRBV5-3 | NA | NA | TGTGCCAGAAGCTCGGGACGACCCGAGCGGGCAGATACGCAGTATTTT | CARSSGRPERADTQYF
TRBJ2-7 | TRBV11-3 | NA | NA | TGTGCCAGCAAGCCAAGCGGAGCGGGTGCCACTCAAGACCACCAGCAGTACTTC | CASKPSGAGATQDHQQYF
TRBJ1-5 | TRBV28 | NA | NA | TGTGCCAGCAGCAATTACACAGGGAAACGTCAGCCCCAGCATTTT | CASSNYTGKRQPQHF
TRBJ2-6 | TRBV11-3 | NA | NA | TGTGCCAGCAGCTTAGACTCTGGGGCCAACGTCCTGACTTTC | CASSLDSGANVLTF
TRBJ2-1 | TRBV5-1 | TRBD2 | NA | TGCGCCAGCAGCTTGGAGGGACTAGGGGTTAATGAGCAGTTCTTC | CASSLEGLGVNEQFF
TRBJ2-4 | TRBV28 | NA | once | TGTGCCAGCAGTTTTCAAGGGAACATTCAGTACTTC | CASSFQGNIQYF
TRBJ2-7 | TRBV20-1 | NA | NA | TGCAGTGCGAGTAGACAGCGCACCTACGAGCAGTACTTC | CSASRQRTYEQYF
TRBJ2-2 | TRBV19 | TRBD1 | NA | TGTGCCAGTAGTGTCAAAGGGACAGGACGGAACACCGGGGAGCTGTTTTTT | CASSVKGTGRNTGELFF
TRBJ1-3 | TRBV4-2 | NA | NA | TGTGCCAGCAGCCAACGGGGTGGTGGAAACACCATATATTTT | CASSQRGGGNTIYF
TRBJ2-5 | TRBV5-1 | NA | NA | TGCGCCAGCAGCTTGGGGGGGTTAGGGACCCAGTACTTC | CASSLGGLGTQYF
TRBJ2-2 | TRBV2 | TRBD2 | NA | TGTGCCAGCGGACTAGCTGGGGACACCGGGGAGCTGTTTTTT | CASGLAGDTGELFF
TRBJ2-6 | TRBV5-1 | NA | NA | TGCGCCAGCAGCTTGGGGGTAATACCTGGGGCTGGGGCCAACGTCCTGACTTTC | CASSLGVIPGAGANVLTF